This entry lists 7 T cell receptor beta chains sequenced from one sample in a study of blood T cell repertoires in COVID-19 (TCRdb year 2020). The library was generated by the immunoSEQ multiplex PCR assay. Imported from immuneACCESS, the table was reduced by TCRdb to in-frame sequences with V and J called. These copies leave out some clones; in studies compared against another copy, an unresolved V gene accounts for under half, and the cause of the remainder is not known. This sample is represented by more than 85,000 clones; more than 75% of them were singletons. The ten most abundant clones make up 2.5% to 3.5% of the sample. Sequenced material: peripheral blood. The receptor source for this set is a man aged 50 or older with active or convalescent COVID-19.

V usage is TRBV5-1 and J usage is TRBJ2-3; the match to TRBD2 covers 10 bases. V gave up 4 bases and J gave up 2 bases; unmatched junction bases: 7. CDR3 length: 16 residues. Germline CDR1 and CDR2: SGHRS and YFSETQ. The CDR3 is CASSALAGRDTDTQYF. The CDR3, as DNA: TGCGCCAGCAGCGCACTAGCGGGGCGGGACACAGATACGCAGTATTTT.

V gene TRBV5-8 combines with J gene TRBJ2-1; 9 bases line up with TRBD2. The CDR3 contains 18 residues. The V gene's germline CDR1 is SGHTS and CDR2 YDEGEE. V was pared by 0 bases and J by 0 bases, with 7 bases of the junction left unmatched. The CDR3 sequence: CASSLGLAGKSSYNEQFF. The CDR3 nucleotides read TGTGCCAGCAGCTTGGGGCTAGCGGGAAAGAGCTCCTACAATGAGCAGTTCTTC.

This CDR3 is CASSPGTGGEAFF. The CDR3 nucleotides read TGTGCCAGCAGCCCCGGGACAGGGGGCGAAGCTTTCTTT. This chain connects TRBV3-1 (or the pseudogene TRBV3-2) to TRBJ1-1; TRBD1 matches at 12 bases. The CDR3 sequence is 13 residues long. Germline trimming cut 4 bases from V and 8 bases from J; bases unmatched to any gene: 2. Germline assignment: CDR1 LGHDT and CDR2 YNNKEL (reference sequence).

The rearrangement uses TRBV27 and TRBJ2-2, with 13 bases fitting TRBD2. The CDR3 runs to 19 residues. The trim removed 4 bases at V and 3 bases at J, leaving 11 bases unmatched. Germline-derived CDR1 and CDR2 are MNHEY and SMNVEV (reference sequence). The CDR3 nucleotides are TGTGCCAGCAGTTCGTCCACCGGGACTAGCGGGGTGGACACCGGGGAGCTGTTTTTT. Protein sequence: CASSSSTGTSGVDTGELFF.

The genes are TRBV9 and TRBJ2-7; a possible D gene is TRBD1 (6 bases). This CDR3 region has 14 residues. Germline loops: CDR1 SGDLS, CDR2 YYNGEE. The ends were cut back, 0 bases at V and 2 bases at J, with 9 bases in the middle. The CDR3 nucleotides read TGTGCCAGCAGCGTAGCACAGGGCCCCTACGAGCAGTACTTC. The encoded protein is CASSVAQGPYEQYF.

V gene TRBV7-7 combines with J gene TRBJ2-5, with 15 bases fitting TRBD2. The length of the CDR3 is 17 residues. The germline gives CDR1 SSHAT, CDR2 FNYEAQ (reference sequence). V lost 1 base and J lost 5; bases outside the gene matches: 5. CDR3 region: CASSLVGTSGGSETQYF. CDR3 nucleotides: TGTGCCAGCAGCTTAGTGGGGACTAGCGGGGGGAGTGAGACCCAGTACTTC.

There are a few counts of this clone. The rearrangement links TRBV5-1 to TRBJ2-7, with TRBD1 matching over 8 bases. This CDR3 comprises 15 residues. Germline V gives CDR1 SGHRS, CDR2 YFSETQ. J gave up 1 base and V 2 bases, and 5 bases lay outside the gene matches. CDR3 sequence reads: CASSFVQGASYEQYF. As DNA, the CDR3 is TGCGCCAGCAGCTTTGTCCAGGGGGCTTCCTACGAGCAGTACTTC.